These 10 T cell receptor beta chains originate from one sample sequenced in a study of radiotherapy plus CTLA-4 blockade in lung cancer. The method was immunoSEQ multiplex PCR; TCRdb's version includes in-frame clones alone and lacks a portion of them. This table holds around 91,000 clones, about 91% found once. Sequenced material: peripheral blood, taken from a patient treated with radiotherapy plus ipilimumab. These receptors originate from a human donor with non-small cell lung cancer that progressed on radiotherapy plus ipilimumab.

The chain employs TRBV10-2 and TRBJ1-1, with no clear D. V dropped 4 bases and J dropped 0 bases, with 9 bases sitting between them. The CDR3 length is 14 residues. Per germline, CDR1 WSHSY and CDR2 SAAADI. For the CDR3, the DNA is TGCGCCAGCAGTGTCGATGCCTTGAACACTGAAGCTTTCTTT. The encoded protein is CASSVDALNTEAFF.

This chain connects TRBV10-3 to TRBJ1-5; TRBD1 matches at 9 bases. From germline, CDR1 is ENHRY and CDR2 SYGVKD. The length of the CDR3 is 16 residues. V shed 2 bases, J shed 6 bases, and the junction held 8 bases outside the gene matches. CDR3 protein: CAISEIGQGRGQPQHF. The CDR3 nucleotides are TGTGCCATCAGTGAGATCGGACAGGGGAGAGGTCAGCCCCAGCATTTT.

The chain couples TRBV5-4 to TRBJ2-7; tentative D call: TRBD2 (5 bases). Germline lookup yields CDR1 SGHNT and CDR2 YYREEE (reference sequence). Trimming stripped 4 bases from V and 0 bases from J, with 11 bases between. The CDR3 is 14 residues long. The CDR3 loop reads CASSLDSRSYEQYF. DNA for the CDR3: TGTGCCAGCAGCCTGGACTCGCGCTCCTACGAGCAGTACTTC.

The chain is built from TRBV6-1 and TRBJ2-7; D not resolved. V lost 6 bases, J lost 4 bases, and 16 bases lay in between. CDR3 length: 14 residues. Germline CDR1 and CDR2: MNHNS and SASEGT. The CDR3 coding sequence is TGTGCCAGCAGCAACGAGAAGCTGGCATACGAGCAGTACTTC. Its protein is CASSNEKLAYEQYF.

The CDR3 DNA follows: TGCGCCAGCAGCCCGGAAGGGACAGCAAACACTGAAGCTTTCTTT. It is translated as CASSPEGTANTEAFF. This chain connects TRBV5-1 to TRBJ1-1; 7 nucleotides line up with TRBD1. The junction had 8 bases not matched to a gene; V was cut back by 4 bases and J by 2 bases. CDR1 and CDR2 from the germline V gene are SGHRS and YFSETQ. The CDR3 is made up of 15 amino acids.

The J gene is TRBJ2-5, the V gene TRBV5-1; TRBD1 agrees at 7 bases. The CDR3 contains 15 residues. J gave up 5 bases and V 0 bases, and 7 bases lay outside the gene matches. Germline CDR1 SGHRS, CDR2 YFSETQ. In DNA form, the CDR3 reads TGCGCCAGCAGCTTGGTTGAGGGGGCCAAGGAGACCCAGTACTTC. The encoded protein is CASSLVEGAKETQYF.

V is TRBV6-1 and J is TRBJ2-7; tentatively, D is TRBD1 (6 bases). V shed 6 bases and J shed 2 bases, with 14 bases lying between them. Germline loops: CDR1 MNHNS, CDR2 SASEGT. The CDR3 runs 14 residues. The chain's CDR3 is CASRRQATTYEQYF. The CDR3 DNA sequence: TGTGCCAGCAGGCGACAGGCGACCACCTACGAGCAGTACTTC.

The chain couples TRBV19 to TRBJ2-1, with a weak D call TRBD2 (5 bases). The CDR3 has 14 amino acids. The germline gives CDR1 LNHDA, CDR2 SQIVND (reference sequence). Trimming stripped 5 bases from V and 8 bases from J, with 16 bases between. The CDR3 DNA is TGTGCCAGTAGTTTACTAGGGTCGGTGGATGAGCAGTTCTTC. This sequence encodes CASSLLGSVDEQFF.

CDR3 protein: CASSPDRSARYGYTF. DNA of the CDR3: TGTGCCAGCTCACCGGACAGGTCCGCTCGGTATGGCTACACCTTC. This chain uses TRBV18 with TRBJ1-2; 7 bases fit TRBD1. Germline V CDR1 and CDR2: KGHSH, LQKENI. CDR3 length: 15 amino acids. V trimming: 3 bases; J trimming: 5 bases; junction bases outside the gene matches: 9.

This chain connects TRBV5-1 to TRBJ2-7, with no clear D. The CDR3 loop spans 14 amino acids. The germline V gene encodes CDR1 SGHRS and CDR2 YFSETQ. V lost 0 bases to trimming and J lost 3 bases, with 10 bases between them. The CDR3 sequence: CASSLAPGFYEQYF. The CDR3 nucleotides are TGCGCCAGCAGCTTGGCACCCGGTTTCTACGAGCAGTACTTC.